This TCR beta chain was documented in a study of shared clonotypes between healthy human individuals. About this clone itself: Its specificity is unknown.

Study-wide results and caveats: What rarefaction showed was incomplete sorted-subset sequencing despite large depth.

CD45RO negativity and positive selection for CCR7 defined naive CD8 cells, a population that excluded terminally differentiated effector memory CD45RA+ cells. Free of recent acute infections or vaccinations, the donors were healthy HIV-negative adults. Assay used: immunoSEQ multiplex PCR; TCRdb lists only in-frame clones, some missing. The repertoire includes around 2,100,000 clones, approximately 94% of them detected once, and under 1.5% sits in the top ten. Trimming shortened V by 1 base and J by 10 bases, and 8 bases separated the two germline ends. Per germline, CDR1 SQVTM and CDR2 ANQGSEA. This CDR3 is built from 11 residues.

Sequencing was done on a sample of naive CD8+ T cells sorted from blood. The clonotype comes from a man in his late teens or twenties in good health. The J gene is TRBJ2-1, the V gene TRBV29-1; no definite D call. The CDR3 protein is CSVEGEAEQFF. The DNA of the CDR3 is TGCAGCGTTGAAGGTGAGGCAGAGCAGTTCTTC.